Given below is one T cell receptor (beta chain) in context. One junction end does not reproduce the germline sequence, and a read error may be involved. Clones were sequenced by immunoSEQ multiplex PCR, and TCRdb holds only the in-frame ones, with some missing. The data contain over 350,000 clones, around nine tenths of them singletons. The data derive from a study of blood T cell repertoires in COVID-19. Study-level background: Some COVID-19 samples were acute and others convalescent; all came from the United States, Italy and Spain.

Germline values: CDR1 SNHLY, CDR2 FYNNEI. The CDR3 contains 15 residues. Participants spanned ages about 18 to 100 years and resided in roughly 26 US areas. Clinical histories supplied by participants themselves formed the basis of cohort assignment. This receptor was identified in a woman in her 30s with acute COVID-19. The chain joins TRBV2 to TRBJ1-5; 7 nucleotides line up with TRBD1. Sequencing was performed on PBMCs or T cells enriched from blood (not recorded which). The chain's CDR3 is CASREGTVSNQPQHF. CDR3 bases: TGTGCCAGCAGAGAAGGGACAGTAAGCAATCAGCCCCAGCATTTT.